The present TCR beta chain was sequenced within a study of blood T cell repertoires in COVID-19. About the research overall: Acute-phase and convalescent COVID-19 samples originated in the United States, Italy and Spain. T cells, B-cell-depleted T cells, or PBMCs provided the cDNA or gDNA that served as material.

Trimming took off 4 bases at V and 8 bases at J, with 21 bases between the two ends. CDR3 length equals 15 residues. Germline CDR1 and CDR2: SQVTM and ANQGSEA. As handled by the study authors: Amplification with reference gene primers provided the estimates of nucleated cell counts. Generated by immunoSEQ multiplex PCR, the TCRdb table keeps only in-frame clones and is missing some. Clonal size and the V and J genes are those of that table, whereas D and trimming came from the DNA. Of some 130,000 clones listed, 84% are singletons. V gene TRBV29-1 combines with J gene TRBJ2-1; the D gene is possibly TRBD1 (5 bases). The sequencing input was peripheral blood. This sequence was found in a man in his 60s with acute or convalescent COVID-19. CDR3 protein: CSVGPWGSRVDEQFF. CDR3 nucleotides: TGCAGCGTTGGCCCCTGGGGTAGCAGGGTGGATGAGCAGTTCTTC.